Shown below are 30 T cell receptor beta chains from a single sample sequenced in a study of HIV-infected children after antiretroviral therapy interruption. Treatment reported: PENTA 11 planned treatment interruption arm or continuous ART arm. The TCR library was built from RNA with a 3' RACE protocol and unique molecular identifiers. TCRdb recomputed calls from the 3' RACE reads with MiXCR, one row per CDR3 protein. The table includes about 15,000 distinct CDR3 sequences, 3.4% detected once. The input for sequencing was CD45RA+ CD4+ T cells from PBMCs, taken from a donor given antiretroviral therapy, either interrupted or continuous. Specified subset: naive CD4+ CD45RA+ CD45RO- T cells. All receptors come from a child aged 2 to 17 with HIV.

The V and J genes are TRBV28 and TRBJ2-7; either TRBD1 or TRBD2 may fit D (6 bases each). Germline lookup yields CDR1 MDHEN and CDR2 SYDVKM. The V gene lost 9 bases and the J gene lost 3 bases, with 18 bases spanning the gap. CDR3 length equals 14 residues. The CDR3 DNA is TGTGCCAGTATCTGGGGGGCTGGGAGCTACGAGCAGTACTTC. It translates to CASIWGAGSYEQYF.

This clonotype appeared many times. The CDR3 coding sequence is TGCAGTGCCTTCTTGGGGACATCCTATGGCTACACCTTC. Amino acid sequence: CSAFLGTSYGYTF. V is TRBV20-1 and J is TRBJ1-2; TRBD1 might be the D (6 bases). V shed 6 bases and J shed 4 bases, with 15 bases lying between them. The CDR3 is 13 residues long. Germline V gives CDR1 DFQATT, CDR2 SNEGSKA (reference sequence).

This clonotype has a count of ten or more. This chain uses TRBV4-3 with TRBJ2-1, with D possibly TRBD1 on 6 matching bases. V was trimmed by 0 bases and J by 7 bases, leaving 16 bases between them. The germline gives CDR1 LGHNA, CDR2 YSLEER. CDR3 length: 16 amino acids. CDR3 loop: CASSQDGQGKGNEQFF. Here the CDR3 DNA reads TGCGCCAGCAGCCAAGATGGGCAGGGGAAGGGAAATGAGCAGTTCTTC.

This clonotype was recorded many times. The chain uses TRBV7-9 and TRBJ2-7, with D possibly being TRBD2 (6 bases). CDR3 length equals 14 residues. Per germline, CDR1 SEHNR and CDR2 FQNEAQ (reference sequence). Deletions cut 5 bases from V and 7 bases from J, with 18 bases between. CDR3 region: CASSQVVRGREQYF. The DNA of the CDR3 is TGTGCCAGCAGCCAGGTCGTTCGGGGGAGAGAGCAGTACTTC.

This clonotype was counted at least ten times. The V call is TRBV4-2, the J call TRBJ1-1; 8 bases agree with TRBD1. The ends lost 3 bases at V and 4 bases at J; junction bases unmatched: 10. This CDR3 has 16 residues. Germline loops: CDR1 LGHNA, CDR2 YNFKEQ. The CDR3 spells CASSQGADRVRTEAFF. The DNA of the CDR3 is TGTGCCAGCAGCCAGGGGGCGGACAGGGTGCGCACTGAAGCTTTCTTT.

This clonotype was recorded at least ten times. This chain links TRBV3-1 with TRBJ2-7; D unresolved. V dropped 1 base and J dropped 5 bases, with 3 bases sitting between them. Germline CDR1 LGHDT, CDR2 YNNKEL (reference sequence). This CDR3 has 11 residues. The CDR3 loop reads CASSQVDEQYF. CDR3 DNA sequence: TGTGCCAGCAGCCAAGTTGACGAGCAGTACTTC.

The sample holds many counts of this clonotype. The V and J genes are TRBV3-1 and TRBJ1-4; D not resolved. The germline V gene has CDR1 LGHDT and CDR2 YNNKEL (reference sequence). The CDR3 length is 12 residues. V lost 4 bases, J lost 8 bases, and 8 bases lay in between. The CDR3 is CASSPNREKLFF. CDR3 sequence (DNA): TGTGCCAGCAGCCCCAATCGAGAAAAACTGTTTTTT.

This clonotype was detected only a few times. The genes are TRBV12-3 or TRBV12-4 and TRBJ2-1, with 10 nucleotides matching TRBD1. The V gene end was trimmed by 6 bases and the J gene end by 9 bases; junction bases not matched to a gene: 17. This CDR3 is built from 17 residues. The CDR3 protein is CASRMGTGTGVQSEQFF. In DNA form, the CDR3 reads TGTGCCAGCAGAATGGGGACCGGGACAGGGGTTCAGAGTGAGCAGTTCTTC.

This clonotype has ten or more counts. This rearrangement joins TRBV10-3 to TRBJ2-3, with D unresolved. The V end was cut by 11 bases, the J end by 0 bases, with 6 bases between. There are 11 residues in the CDR3. Germline V gene data show CDR1 as ENHRY and CDR2 as SYGVKD. The chain's CDR3 is CAVASTDTQYF. The CDR3 DNA reads as TGTGCCGTAGCAAGCACAGATACGCAGTATTTT.

This clonotype occurred a few times. The chain links TRBV5-1 to TRBJ2-5, with D uncertain. This CDR3 comprises 13 residues. The ends were cut back, 0 bases at V and 2 bases at J, with 5 bases in the middle. Germline CDR1 is SGHRS and CDR2 is YFSETQ. The CDR3 region is CASSLGRQETQYF. CDR3 sequence (DNA): TGCGCCAGCAGCTTGGGTCGTCAAGAGACCCAGTACTTC. The full variable domain, with the rest looked up from reference TRBV5-1 and TRBJ2-5, is KAGVTQTPRYLIKTRGQQVTLSCSPISGHRSVSWYQQTPGQGLQFLFEYFSETQRNKGNFPGRFSGRQFSNSRSEMNVSTLELGDSALYLCASSLGRQETQYFGPGTRLLVL.

This clonotype appeared many times. An end of the junction differs from the germline gene, which may be a read error. This chain uses TRBV29-1 with TRBJ1-5, with D perhaps matching TRBD1 (5 bases). Germline loops: CDR1 SQVTM, CDR2 ANQGSEA. This CDR3 contains 13 residues. The CDR3 sequence is CSVEDGAGEAQHF. In nucleotides, the CDR3 is TGTAGCGTTGAAGACGGGGCCGGGGAGGCCCAGCATTTT.

A few counts support this clonotype. This chain links TRBV6-5 with TRBJ1-1; the D gene is possibly TRBD1 (5 bases). The germline V and J ends were trimmed by 2 bases and 11 bases, with 15 bases remaining between them. This CDR3 has 13 amino acids. CDR1 is MNHEY and CDR2 is SVGAGI in the germline V gene. CDR3 nucleotide sequence: TGTGCCAGCAGTTACGGGGACGGAGGGGTGGCTTTCTTT. Amino acids: CASSYGDGGVAFF.

This clonotype was detected many times. The CDR3 region has the DNA TGTGCCAGCTCACCAGGGGGCCTAGAGACCCAGTACTTC. Encoded protein: CASSPGGLETQYF. The chain joins TRBV18 to TRBJ2-5, with a tentative D call TRBD1 (6 bases). The V gene's germline CDR1 is KGHSH and CDR2 LQKENI. Deletions cut 2 bases from V and 4 bases from J, with 8 bases between. The CDR3 length is 13 residues. Using reference TRBV18 and TRBJ2-5 for the parts outside the CDR3, the full variable domain is NAGVMQNPRHLVRRRGQEARLRCSPMKGHSHVYWYRQLPEEGLKFMVYLQKENIIDESGMPKERFSAEFPKEGPSILRIQQVVRGDSAAYFCASSPGGLETQYFGPGTRLLVL.

Ten or more counts support this clonotype. The V gene is TRBV3-1, the J gene TRBJ2-4; D ambiguous. The ends were cut back, 1 base at V and 9 bases at J, with 10 bases in the middle. There are 13 residues in the CDR3. CDR1 LGHDT and CDR2 YNNKEL come from the germline V gene (reference sequence). The CDR3 DNA reads as TGTGCCAGCAGCCAAGCACCGAATAGCATTCAGTACTTC. Translated: CASSQAPNSIQYF.

This clonotype was detected ten times or more. V and J are TRBV28 and TRBJ1-2, with 8 positions matching TRBD1. Per germline, CDR1 MDHEN and CDR2 SYDVKM. CDR3 length: 16 amino acids. The V gene end was trimmed by 4 bases and the J gene end by 9 bases; junction bases not matched to a gene: 16. The CDR3, as DNA: TGTGCCAGCAGTTCTGGGTCAGGGGGCGCACTTATCCGCTACACCTTC. Its translation: CASSSGSGGALIRYTF.

The sample holds many counts of this clonotype. V and J are TRBV12-3 or TRBV12-4 and TRBJ1-2, with a possible D match to TRBD1 (5 bases). V was cut by 3 bases and J by 4 bases, with 15 bases left in between. CDR3 length: 15 amino acids. CDR3 nucleotides: TGTGCCAGCAGTTTTGGCAGGGACGGCACCTATGGCTACACCTTC. Encoded protein: CASSFGRDGTYGYTF.

This clonotype was observed at least ten times. The chain uses TRBV6-1 and TRBJ2-3, with D perhaps TRBD1 or TRBD2 (6 bases each). The CDR3 sequence is 16 residues long. V lost 2 bases and J lost 2, with 14 bases in between. Germline assignment: CDR1 MNHNS and CDR2 SASEGT. In DNA, the CDR3 is TGTGCCAGCAGTGAATGGAGGGGGAGTTCCACAGATACGCAGTATTTT. Translated, it gives CASSEWRGSSTDTQYF.

This clonotype was recorded at least ten times. V gene TRBV7-2 combines with J gene TRBJ2-3; TRBD1 is a possible D gene (5 bases). V was clipped by 5 bases and J by 4 bases, with 13 bases between them. The CDR3 is made up of 14 amino acids. Germline CDR1 reads SGHTA; CDR2 reads FQGNSA. The CDR3 spells CASSLLRGPDTQYF. CDR3 coding DNA: TGTGCCAGCAGCCTCTTAAGGGGCCCAGATACGCAGTATTTT.

This clonotype was seen at least ten times. One junction end disagrees with the germline gene, perhaps due to a read error. The chain recombines TRBV12-3 or TRBV12-4 with TRBJ2-7; 9 positions match TRBD2. CDR3 size: 13 residues. The CDR3 spells CASSFKSSGRPSF. The CDR3 coding sequence is TGTGCCAGCAGTTTCAAGTCAAGCGGGAGGCCCTCCTTC.

This clonotype is medium-sized within its sample. The CDR3 DNA sequence: TGTGCCAGCAGTCTGTCAGGACAGGCCAGCTCCTATGAACAGTACTTC. It translates to CASSLSGQASSYEQYF. This rearrangement joins TRBV21-1 to TRBJ2-7; the DNA was not compared with TRBD1, the D call given in the table. TRBV21-1 is recorded as a pseudogene. This CDR3 contains 16 residues.

This clonotype was recorded many times. The CDR3 nucleotides read TGTGCCAGCAGTTACAGGATTAACACCGGGGAGCTGTTTTTT. Amino acid sequence: CASSYRINTGELFF. The chain is built from TRBV6-5 and TRBJ2-2; no reliable D call. This CDR3 spans 14 amino acids. Per the germline V gene, CDR1 is MNHEY and CDR2 is SVGAGI. The V end was cut by 2 bases, the J end by 2 bases, with 6 bases between.

In this sample, this clonotype turned up many times. V gene TRBV5-1 combines with J gene TRBJ2-6; 9 bases map to TRBD1. CDR3 length equals 18 residues. With 6 bases clipped from V and 4 bases from J, the junction kept 14 bases outside the gene matches. Germline V gives CDR1 SGHRS, CDR2 YFSETQ. The CDR3 nucleotides read TGCGCCAGCACTTTTGGGACAGGGCAAGGGTTGGGGGCCAACGTCCTGACTTTC. It yields the protein CASTFGTGQGLGANVLTF.

This clonotype occurred many times. The rearrangement joins TRBV28 to TRBJ1-2; 8 bases are a match to TRBD1. There are 15 residues in the CDR3. The V segment lost 4 bases and the J segment 2 bases; nucleotides outside the gene matches: 6. CDR1 is MDHEN, CDR2 SYDVKM, per germline. The CDR3 loop reads CASSSPTGENYGYTF. CDR3 coding DNA: TGTGCCAGCAGTTCTCCGACAGGGGAGAACTATGGCTACACCTTC.

This clonotype was seen at least ten times. The CDR3 nucleotides read TGTGCCAGCAGCCGAACAGGAGTTAGGGAGCTGTTTTTT. Its translation is CASSRTGVRELFF. This chain uses TRBV2 with TRBJ2-2; a weak D match, TRBD1 (5 bases). CDR3 size: 13 residues. The ends were cut back, 6 bases at V and 9 bases at J, with 14 bases in the middle. Germline-derived CDR1 and CDR2 are SNHLY and FYNNEI.

The J gene is TRBJ2-3, the V gene TRBV27; TRBD2 matches at 11 bases. Per the germline V gene, CDR1 is MNHEY and CDR2 is SMNVEV (reference sequence). V lost 8 bases, J lost 8 bases, and 12 bases stayed unmatched. CDR3 length: 15 amino acids. This CDR3 is CASGKLAGDSGTQYF. CDR3 coding DNA: TGTGCCAGCGGAAAACTAGCGGGGGATTCGGGTACGCAGTATTTT.

This clonotype was counted many times. V gene TRBV2 combines with J gene TRBJ1-1; no clear D gene. Trimming removed 8 bases at V and 3 bases at J, with 4 bases between. Looked up from germline, CDR1 is SNHLY and CDR2 is FYNNEI. The CDR3 runs to 10 residues. The DNA of the CDR3 is TGTGCCAGCCGGTACACTGAAGCTTTCTTT. Amino acids: CASRYTEAFF.

The sample holds many counts of this clonotype. This chain links TRBV6-5 with TRBJ1-3; D not certain. V was cut by 8 bases and J by 0 bases, with 8 bases left in between. The germline gives CDR1 MNHEY, CDR2 SVGAGI. The CDR3 is 13 amino acids. CDR3 sequence: CASARGSGNTIYF. The CDR3 DNA reads TGTGCCAGCGCACGGGGCTCTGGAAACACCATATATTTT.

There are many counts of this clonotype. The chain couples TRBV24-1 to TRBJ2-1, with TRBD1 matching 11 bases. CDR3 size: 15 residues. V lost 5 bases to trimming and J lost 6 bases; unmatched junction nucleotides: 5. CDR1 and CDR2 (germline): KGHDR, SFDVKD. The CDR3 protein is CATSVLDRGLNEQFF. The CDR3 DNA sequence: TGTGCCACCAGTGTCTTGGACAGGGGGCTCAATGAGCAGTTCTTC.

By share, this clonotype counts as medium-sized. In nucleotides, the CDR3 is TGTGCCAGCAGTCAGGGGACAGCGAGGGGCAATCAGCCCCAGCATTTT. Protein product: CASSQGTARGNQPQHF. The rearrangement joins TRBV12-3 or TRBV12-4 to TRBJ1-5, with 7 bases identical to TRBD1. The CDR3 has 16 residues. The junction had 9 bases not matched to a gene; V was cut back by 5 bases and J by 2 bases.

This clonotype was counted only a few times. This rearrangement joins TRBV20-1 to TRBJ1-5; the match to TRBD1 covers 8 bases. Germline V CDR1 and CDR2: DFQATT, SNEGSKA (reference sequence). The CDR3 extends over 13 amino acids. The J segment lost 7 bases and the V segment lost 6 bases, leaving 8 bases of the junction unmatched. CDR3 sequence reads: CSARTDRAQPQHF. The CDR3 bases are TGCAGTGCAAGAACGGACAGGGCACAGCCCCAGCATTTT.